This record covers a single T cell receptor beta chain. Trimming pared 1 base from V and 0 bases from J, leaving 10 bases between. The germline V gene encodes CDR1 SGDLS and CDR2 YYNGEE. The CDR3 length is 16 residues. Those enrolled in Seattle joined during active infection and were followed longitudinally afterward. These data come from a study of blood T cell repertoires in COVID-19. For the study at large: Sites across the United States, Italy and Spain contributed samples from acute and convalescent COVID-19. The cDNA or gDNA used as material had been derived from T cells, B-cell-depleted T cells, or PBMCs.

Assay: immunoSEQ multiplex PCR; the TCRdb copy retains only in-frame clones and omits some. This sample has 30,000 or so clones, with around 90% found just once. V and J are TRBV9 and TRBJ1-4; a weak D match, TRBD1 (5 bases). Sequencing input: peripheral blood. This receptor was taken from a man aged 55 to 70 with COVID-19, enrolled during active disease. In nucleotides, the CDR3 is TGTGCCAGCAGCGTAACCGCGGGGGCAACTAATGAAAAACTGTTTTTT. Its translation: CASSVTAGATNEKLFF.